The source of this T cell receptor (beta chain) is a study of T cells in women clearing cervical HPV infection. Study as a whole: Cases: HPV16-related CIN3 or worse on histology, a couple of invasive cancers.

Some clones are missing from TCRdb's copy, which holds only in-frame ones; the method was immunoSEQ multiplex PCR. This sample's table has roughly 30,000 clones. The TCR sequence derives from a woman aged 18 to 69 with a cervical HPV16 infection that either progressed to CIN3+ or cleared (not recorded which). The sequenced sample was blood buffy coat.

The covered CDR3 bases are TGCAGTGCTAGAAATGACCGCGGACAGGGCTACAATGAG. Translated, it gives CSARNDRGQGYNE. The CDR3 reads in full as CSARNDRGQGYNEQFF. The V and J genes are TRBV20-1 and TRBJ2-1; TRBD1 matches at 8 bases. Coverage ceases 3 residues before the CDR3 finishes, and the germline J gene fills in the end. V was pared by 2 bases and J by 3 bases, with 9 bases of the junction left unmatched. There are 16 residues in the CDR3. Germline assignment: CDR1 DFQATT and CDR2 SNEGSKA (reference sequence).